The next 9 T cell receptor beta chains were all read from a single sample in a study of CD8 T cells in ankylosing spondylitis. TCRdb redid the calling of the 5' RACE reads with MiXCR, one entry per CDR3 protein. The sample holds 180,000 or so distinct CDR3 sequences, about 9.9% seen once. Sequenced sample: blood, either unsorted or a sorted T cell fraction (not recorded which). The receptors come from a male donor with ankylosing spondylitis or in good health (not recorded which).

The sample holds a few counts of this clonotype. The CDR3 loop is CASSPGRAQPQHF. CDR3 nucleotides: TGTGCCAGCTCACCTGGCAGGGCTCAGCCCCAGCATTTT. The chain is built from TRBV18 and TRBJ1-5; weak D call: TRBD1 (5 bases). CDR3 length: 13 residues. Germline V CDR1 and CDR2: KGHSH, LQKENI. With 3 bases removed from V and 6 bases from J, the gap between germline ends came to 9 bases.

This clonotype was seen a few times. The genes are TRBV12-3 or TRBV12-4 and TRBJ2-1; weak D call: TRBD1 (6 bases). Trimming cost V 3 bases and J 0 bases, with 9 bases left between them. The CDR3 is 15 residues long. The CDR3 loop is CASSFDRSSYNEQFF. DNA for the CDR3: TGTGCCAGCAGTTTCGACAGGAGCTCCTACAATGAGCAGTTCTTC.

This clonotype was recorded at least ten times. The chain couples TRBV20-1 to TRBJ1-4, with TRBD1 matching over 8 bases. The germline CDR1 and CDR2 sequences are DFQATT and SNEGSKA (reference sequence). The CDR3 totals 14 residues. Trimming removed 1 base from V and 13 bases from J; junction bases left unmatched: 11. CDR3: CSARAPGTGVTLFF. CDR3 in DNA: TGCAGTGCTAGAGCCCCCGGGACAGGCGTCACACTGTTTTTT.

This rearrangement joins TRBV10-1 to TRBJ2-2; D perhaps matches TRBD2 (5 bases). Deletions cut 6 bases from V and 3 bases from J, with 11 bases between. The length of the CDR3 is 14 residues. Germline loops: CDR1 WNHNN, CDR2 SYGVQD (reference sequence). In DNA form, the CDR3 reads TGCGCCAGCAGGTCCGGGGTGGACACCGGGGAGCTGTTTTTT. The encoded protein is CASRSGVDTGELFF.

At least ten counts were recorded for this clonotype. The chain recombines TRBV20-1 with TRBJ1-1; D uncertain. The CDR3 spans 12 residues. Trimming removed 6 bases at V and 3 bases at J, with 11 bases between. Germline lookup yields CDR1 DFQATT and CDR2 SNEGSKA (reference sequence). Here the CDR3 reads CSAQETDTEAFF. For the CDR3, the DNA is TGCAGTGCCCAAGAGACTGACACTGAAGCTTTCTTT.

This clonotype was seen many times. The chain carries TRBV30 and TRBJ2-5; 7 positions agree with TRBD2. Germline CDR1 GTSNPN, CDR2 SVGIG (reference sequence). This CDR3 has 16 residues. With V trimmed by 3 bases and J by 2 bases, 12 bases remained unmatched. This chain's CDR3 is CAWRGNGGGAQETQYF. The CDR3 nucleotides read TGTGCCTGGAGGGGTAACGGGGGAGGGGCTCAAGAGACCCAGTACTTC.

This clonotype was counted at least ten times. V usage is TRBV7-8 and J usage is TRBJ2-7, with 10 bases matching TRBD2. The CDR3 totals 17 residues. The J segment lost 0 bases and the V segment lost 1 base, leaving 6 bases of the junction unmatched. From germline, CDR1 is SGHVS and CDR2 FQNEAQ. The CDR3 region has the DNA TGTGCCAGCAGCTTAGTTTCAGCGGGAGGGCTCTCCTACGAGCAGTACTTC. Protein: CASSLVSAGGLSYEQYF.

The chain recombines TRBV3-1 with TRBJ2-7; 10 bases are shared with TRBD2. Germline lookup yields CDR1 LGHDT and CDR2 YNNKEL (reference sequence). This CDR3 has 17 amino acids. The junction had 11 bases not matched to a gene; V was cut back by 1 base and J by 5 bases. The CDR3 DNA reads as TGTGCCAGCAGCCAAGCTGCAGGACTAGCGGAGATAAACGAGCAGTACTTC. Its translation is CASSQAAGLAEINEQYF.

This clonotype was detected many times. The chain is built from TRBV5-6 and TRBJ1-4; 8 positions agree with TRBD1. This CDR3 contains 15 residues. Germline lookup yields CDR1 SGHDT and CDR2 YYEEEE. The V segment lost 1 base and the J segment 2 bases; nucleotides outside the gene matches: 1. The CDR3 is CASSLTGGTNEKLFF. CDR3 nucleotide sequence: TGTGCCAGCAGCTTGACAGGGGGGACTAATGAAAAACTGTTTTTT.